These T cell receptor beta chains were read from a single sample in a study of CD8+CD57+ T cells in acquired aplastic anemia. In TCRdb, the reads were re-called with MiXCR into one record per CDR3 protein. The data show some 170,000 distinct CDR3 sequences, around 48% seen once. The sequenced sample was sorted CD4+, CD8+, or CD8+CD57+ T cells (not recorded which) from PBMCs. The receptors shown here come from a human donor with aplastic anemia. Each CDR3 is given with its conserved first and last residue. A D gene is named only where the DNA matches it firmly. Size is omitted from some rows. Given values are once, few, many or a class for expanded clones.

TRBV19	.	.	TRBJ1-1	CASSGMSNTEAFF	TGTGCCAGTAGTGGTATGTCGAACACTGAAGCTTTCTTT
TRBV25-1	few	.	TRBJ1-3	CASIRGSWQGNTIYF	TGTGCCAGCATCCGGGGTTCCTGGCAAGGAAACACCATATATTTT
TRBV7-3	.	TRBD2	TRBJ2-7	CAIHVGSGGPTYEQYF	TGTGCCATCCACGTGGGGAGCGGGGGGCCCACCTACGAGCAGTACTTC
TRBV20-1	.	.	TRBJ2-6	CSAPPPWGSSGANVLTF	TGCAGTGCCCCTCCCCCTTGGGGGTCCTCTGGGGCCAACGTCCTGACTTTC
TRBV3-1	.	.	TRBJ2-5	CASGLGQKETQYF	TGTGCCAGCGGCCTGGGGCAAAAAGAGACCCAGTACTTC
TRBV10-3	.	.	TRBJ2-1	CAISDWGRYNEQFF	TGTGCCATCAGTGATTGGGGGAGGTACAATGAGCAGTTCTTC
TRBV27	.	.	TRBJ2-7	CASSFGTASEQYF	TGTGCCAGCAGTTTCGGGACCGCTTCCGAGCAGTACTTC
TRBV20-1	many	.	TRBJ2-5	CSAREGRGSGETQYF	TGCAGTGCTAGAGAAGGCCGGGGCTCCGGGGAGACCCAGTACTTC
TRBV10-3	.	TRBD1	TRBJ2-6	CASKNPGQGRYSGANVLTF	TGTGCCAGCAAAAACCCCGGACAGGGACGATACTCTGGGGCCAACGTCCTGACTTTC
TRBV25-1	many	.	TRBJ1-1	CASSEGAGEAFF	TGTGCCAGCAGTGAAGGGGCCGGGGAAGCTTTCTTT
TRBV7-6	many	TRBD2	TRBJ2-2	CASSPGLAGGPGELFF	TGTGCCAGCAGCCCAGGACTAGCGGGGGGGCCCGGGGAGCTGTTTTTT
TRBV6-5	many	TRBD2	TRBJ2-5	CASSSGLATYF	TGTGCCAGCAGTTCCGGACTAGCCACGTACTTC
TRBV9	many	.	TRBJ2-3	CASSPYAGSYTDTQYF	TGTGCCAGCAGCCCCTACGCGGGGTCCTACACAGATACGCAGTATTTT
TRBV4-3	many	.	TRBJ1-4	CASGELRSNEKLFF	TGCGCCAGTGGGGAGCTGCGTTCTAATGAAAAACTGTTTTTT
TRBV7-8	.	TRBD2	TRBJ2-5	CASSSPGGGETQYF	TGTGCCAGCAGCTCCCCCGGGGGGGGGGAAACCCAGTACTTC
TRBV24-1	once	TRBD1	TRBJ2-7	CATSDPRRTGGFEQYF	TGTGCCACCAGTGATCCCCGCCGGACAGGGGGCTTCGAGCAGTACTTC
TRBV7-2	few	.	TRBJ2-5	CASSFPGWGQYF	TGTGCCAGCAGCTTCCCGGGGTGGGGCCAGTACTTC
TRBV7-8	.	.	TRBJ2-7	CASSFGYYGQYF	TGTGCCAGCAGCTTTGGGTACTACGGGCAGTACTTC
TRBV11-1	once	TRBD1	TRBJ2-6	CASSPGPQGPSSGANVLTF	TGTGCCAGCAGCCCAGGACCACAGGGGCCCTCCTCTGGGGCCAACGTCCTGACTTTC
TRBV7-2	many	.	TRBJ1-2	CASSLEYRPGRYTF	TGTGCCAGCAGCTTAGAGTACAGACCGGGACGCTACACCTTC
TRBV5-4	many	.	TRBJ2-7	CASSPALLIEGTYEQYF	TGTGCCAGCAGCCCAGCCCTTCTAATTGAGGGAACCTACGAGCAGTACTTC
TRBV29-1	.	.	TRBJ1-1	CSVERAASEAPF	TGCAGCGTTGAAAGGGCAGCGAGCGAAGCTCCCTTT
TRBV6-1	few	TRBD2	TRBJ2-2	CASRIAGAGELFF	TGTGCCAGCCGGATAGCGGGGGCCGGGGAGCTGTTTTTT
TRBV6-2/TRBV6-3	many	TRBD1	TRBJ1-5	CASTVSGGLSQPQHF	TGTGCCAGCACCGTGTCAGGGGGCTTGAGTCAGCCCCAGCATTTT
TRBV30	.	.	TRBJ1-1	CAWSRRGGTEAFF	TGTGCCTGGAGTAGGCGGGGAGGCACTGAAGCTTTCTTT
TRBV7-9	many	.	TRBJ2-7	CASSLVGFHEQYF	TGTGCCAGCAGCTTAGTGGGGTTCCACGAGCAGTACTTC
TRBV24-1	many	TRBD2	TRBJ2-1	CATSDGTLAGGGEQFF	TGTGCCACCAGTGATGGGACACTAGCGGGGGGAGGTGAGCAGTTCTTC
TRBV7-3	.	.	TRBJ2-5	CASSSGLPQETQYF	TGTGCCAGCAGCTCCGGACTGCCACAAGAGACCCAGTACTTC
TRBV7-9	many	.	TRBJ1-1	CASSRGRTEAFF	TGTGCCAGCAGTCGGGGCCGCACTGAAGCTTTCTTT
TRBV18	many	.	TRBJ1-2	CASSPGTESYYGYTF	TGTGCCAGCTCACCCGGGACGGAGAGTTACTATGGCTACACCTTC
TRBV5-1	few	TRBD1	TRBJ1-4	CASSLTQGAGEKLFF	TGCGCCAGCAGCTTAACACAGGGGGCGGGTGAAAAACTGTTTTTT
TRBV2	.	TRBD1	TRBJ2-5	CASSFAPDRGETQYF	TGTGCCAGCAGTTTTGCCCCAGACAGGGGGGAGACCCAGTACTTC
TRBV20-1	few	TRBD1	TRBJ2-7	CSAGQGREQYF	TGCAGTGCTGGACAGGGCCGCGAGCAGTACTTC
TRBV11-2	many	.	TRBJ1-2	CASSLDRDKTPF	TGTGCCAGCAGCCTCGATCGGGACAAGACTCCCTTC
TRBV6-1	many	.	TRBJ1-1	CASSASSWQGNTEAFF	TGTGCCAGCAGTGCATCATCGTGGCAGGGTAATACTGAAGCTTTCTTT
TRBV24-1	few	.	TRBJ1-1	CATSDDSDKAFF	TGTGCCACCAGTGATGACAGTGATAAAGCTTTCTTT
TRBV20-1	.	TRBD2	TRBJ2-7	CSARGLAGGSYEQYF	TGCAGTGCTAGAGGGTTGGCGGGGGGGTCCTACGAGCAGTACTTC
TRBV9	.	.	TRBJ1-1	CASSQGVSSTEAFF	TGTGCCAGCAGCCAAGGGGTTTCGAGCACTGAAGCTTTCTTT
TRBV20-1	.	.	TRBJ1-1	CSGGGRSTEAFF	TGCAGTGGCGGGGGGCGGTCCACTGAAGCTTTCTTT
TRBV24-1	once	TRBD2	TRBJ2-1	CATGGTSANEQFF	TGTGCCACCGGCGGGACTAGCGCAAATGAGCAGTTCTTC
TRBV2	few	TRBD1	TRBJ2-3	CASSVGQGTDTQYF	TGTGCCAGCAGTGTGGGACAGGGCACAGATACGCAGTATTTT
TRBV7-2	many	TRBD2	TRBJ2-3	CASSLRLAGSDTQYF	TGTGCCAGCAGCTTACGACTAGCGGGGTCAGATACGCAGTATTTT
TRBV24-1	.	.	TRBJ2-3	CATSDSAGVRGTDTQYF	TGTGCCACCAGTGATTCGGCAGGGGTCAGGGGCACAGATACGCAGTATTTT
TRBV5-1	.	.	TRBJ1-5	CASSLDSSDQPQHF	TGCGCCAGCAGCTTGGACAGCAGCGATCAGCCCCAGCATTTT
TRBV7-9	.	.	TRBJ1-1	CASSLDLGEAFF	TGTGCCAGCAGCTTAGACTTGGGGGAAGCTTTCTTT
TRBV13	.	TRBD1	TRBJ2-7	CASSPGTGTIGAYEQYF	TGTGCCAGCAGTCCCGGGACAGGGACAATAGGGGCCTACGAGCAGTACTTC
TRBV4-2	many	.	TRBJ1-6	CASSQDPDVARGNSPLHF	TGTGCCAGCAGCCAAGACCCCGACGTCGCCAGGGGTAATTCACCCCTCCACTTT
TRBV3-1	many	.	TRBJ1-3	CASSAGTSGNTIYF	TGTGCCAGCAGCGCAGGAACCTCTGGAAACACCATATATTTT